This TCR beta chain was found in a study of blood T cell repertoires in COVID-19. Study details: COVID-19 samples, acute and convalescent, were from the United States, Italy and Spain. Sources were T cells, B-cell-depleted T cells, or PBMCs; the material itself was cDNA or gDNA.

There are a few counts of this clone. Authors' processing steps: Nucleated cell counts were estimated from reference gene primer amplification. Sequenced by immunoSEQ multiplex PCR; TCRdb stores in-frame clones only, minus some. V and J calls and clone size come straight from that table; D and trimming were deduced from the DNA. The sample holds more than 65,000 clones, around four fifths seen once. This receptor was obtained from a human donor in a cohort sampled during active COVID-19. The specimen was peripheral blood.

This chain's CDR3 is CASSEYSGARSGANVLTF. CDR3 coding DNA: TGTGCCAGCAGTGAATATAGCGGGGCACGCTCTGGGGCCAACGTCCTGACTTTC. The rearrangement joins TRBV25-1 to TRBJ2-6, with TRBD2 identical over 8 bases. CDR3 size: 18 residues. Losses at the gene ends were 0 bases for V and 0 bases for J; bases not matched to a gene: 4. Germline V gene sequence: CDR1 MGHDK, CDR2 SYGVNS. Using reference TRBV25-1 and TRBJ2-6 for the parts outside the CDR3, the full variable domain is EADIYQTPRYLVIGTGKKITLECSQTMGHDKMYWYQQDPGMELHLIHYSYGVNSTEKGDLSSESTVSRIRTEHFPLTLESARPSHTSQYLCASSEYSGARSGANVLTFGAGSRLTVL.